These T cell receptor beta chains were read from a single sample in a study of Tregs in tolerant kidney transplant recipients. The data were produced by immunoSEQ multiplex PCR, yet TCRdb's version contains in-frame clones alone and is incomplete. The repertoire holds 200,000 to 300,000 clones, with roughly four fifths as singletons. The sequenced material came from CD4+ T cells from blood. These TCRs come from a human donor in good health. The CDR3 runs from the conserved cysteine through the conserved F or W. The D gene is left open where the match is weak. The listing skips clone size in some rows; elsewhere it reads once, few, many or a size class.

DNA,CDR3,J,size,D,V
TGCGCCAGCAGCTCCCCTACTAGCGGGAGAGGCAGTGTCGAGCAGTACTTC,CASSSPTSGRGSVEQYF,TRBJ2-7,-,TRBD2,TRBV5-1
TGCGCCAGCAGCTTGGCGGGGACAGGACAAGAGACCCAGTACTTC,CASSLAGTGQETQYF,TRBJ2-5,-,TRBD1,TRBV5-1
TGTGCCAGCAGTTACAGGGAGGAGTACGAGCAGTACTTC,CASSYREEYEQYF,TRBJ2-7,-,-,TRBV6-6
TGCGCCAGCAGCTTGGCAGGGGAGAGCACTGAAGCTTTCTTT,CASSLAGESTEAFF,TRBJ1-1,-,-,TRBV5-1
TGCGCCAGCAGTGCGAGCTCGGCCGGGGAGCTGTTTTTT,CASSASSAGELFF,TRBJ2-2,-,-,TRBV10-1
TGCGCCAGCAGCGCGACAGGGGGCAGCGTGAGCACCGGGGAGCTGTTTTTT,CASSATGGSVSTGELFF,TRBJ2-2,once,TRBD1,TRBV5-1
TGTGCCACCAGCAGGGGCGTGGGTCAGCCCCAGCATTTT,CATSRGVGQPQHF,TRBJ1-5,few,-,TRBV15
TGTGCCAGCAGACCACCTTGGCGGATGGACACCGGGGAGCTGTTTTTT,CASRPPWRMDTGELFF,TRBJ2-2,few,-,TRBV11-2
TGTGCCAGCAGCTCCAACGGAGCCTACGAGCAGTACTTC,CASSSNGAYEQYF,TRBJ2-7,once,-,TRBV5-5
TGTGCCAGTAGTATTGTCGCAGGGCCCTATGGCTACACCTTC,CASSIVAGPYGYTF,TRBJ1-2,-,-,TRBV19
TGTGCCAGTAGTATACAGCGTAGCTCCTACGAGCAGTACTTC,CASSIQRSSYEQYF,TRBJ2-7,few,-,TRBV19
TGTGCAAGTCGCTTAGAACACATCCGGGACACGGAATTGAACACTGAAGCTTTCTTT,CASRLEHIRDTELNTEAFF,TRBJ1-1,once,-,TRBV12-2
TGTGCCAGCAGCTTAACGGTAGCACAGCCCCAGCATTTT,CASSLTVAQPQHF,TRBJ1-5,few,-,TRBV11-1
TGTGCCACCTCCTCGTTAGGGGGGGGGCGCCAAGAGACCCAGTACTTC,CATSSLGGGRQETQYF,TRBJ2-5,once,-,TRBV2
TGTGCCAGCTCACCAGTGATAGTAGGGGACATTCAGTACTTC,CASSPVIVGDIQYF,TRBJ2-4,-,-,TRBV18
TGTGCCAGCAGCTTCGGCGCAGGCCAAGAGACCCAGTACTTC,CASSFGAGQETQYF,TRBJ2-5,-,-,TRBV7-3
TGCGCCATACACCGACAGGGGCCAAATTGGTCCCGCAATCAGCCCCAGCATTTT,CAIHRQGPNWSRNQPQHF,TRBJ1-5,-,TRBD1,TRBV10-1
TGCGCCAGCAGCCCCGGACTATTCCTTAGCACAGATACGCAGTATTTT,CASSPGLFLSTDTQYF,TRBJ2-3,-,-,TRBV5-1
TGTGCCAGCAGTTACCCCACCGACGGGACCTACGAGCAGTACTTC,CASSYPTDGTYEQYF,TRBJ2-7,-,-,TRBV6-6
TGCGCCAGCAGCTCACAGGGGTCTCAAGAGACCCAGTACTTC,CASSSQGSQETQYF,TRBJ2-5,-,TRBD1,TRBV5-1
TGTGCCAGCAGTCTACAGGGAACCGGGGAGCTGTTTTTT,CASSLQGTGELFF,TRBJ2-2,few,-,TRBV2
TGTGCCAGCGGCCCGGACGTCTACGAGCAGTACTTC,CASGPDVYEQYF,TRBJ2-7,few,-,TRBV6-1
TGTGCCAGCAGTTTCGGCGGGAGGGACTACAATGAGCAGTTCTTC,CASSFGGRDYNEQFF,TRBJ2-1,-,TRBD2,TRBV27
TGTGCCAGCAGCCCTCCCGACGGTTTGGGGGCCCAGTACTTC,CASSPPDGLGAQYF,TRBJ2-5,-,-,TRBV5-8
TGTGCCAGCTCCCTCGCCGGGACATCCCAAGAGACCCAGTACTTC,CASSLAGTSQETQYF,TRBJ2-5,-,-,TRBV18
TGTGCCAGCAGTGAAGGGCAGGGGGCTAATGAAAAACTGTTTTTT,CASSEGQGANEKLFF,TRBJ1-4,few,TRBD1,TRBV6-1
TGCGCCAGCAGCTTGGAACTAGCGGGGACCAATGAGCAGTTCTTC,CASSLELAGTNEQFF,TRBJ2-1,-,TRBD2,TRBV5-1
TGTGCCAGCAGTGAAGATTACACCGGGGAGCTGTTTTTT,CASSEDYTGELFF,TRBJ2-2,-,-,TRBV2
TGTGCTAGTGGTTTGCCGGGACTAGCGGGAGAACCCGGGGAGCTGTTTTTT,CASGLPGLAGEPGELFF,TRBJ2-2,-,TRBD2,TRBV12-5
TGCGCCAGCAGCCAAAACCCTAATGAAAAACTGTTTTTT,CASSQNPNEKLFF,TRBJ1-4,-,-,TRBV4-1
TGCGCCAGCAGCCAACAATCAGGGGGCGCAGCTCCTGGGGCCAACGTCCTGACTTTC,CASSQQSGGAAPGANVLTF,TRBJ2-6,once,TRBD1,TRBV4-1
TGCGCCAGCAGCTGGACAGGGACGACCTACGAGCAGTACTTC,CASSWTGTTYEQYF,TRBJ2-7,-,TRBD1,TRBV5-1
TGTGCCAGTACCCCCCCCGGGTCGTATCAGCCCCAGCATTTT,CASTPPGSYQPQHF,TRBJ1-5,-,-,TRBV19
TGCGCCAGCAGCTTGGATAATTTCCTCGGCTACACCTTC,CASSLDNFLGYTF,TRBJ1-2,-,-,TRBV5-1
TGTGCCAGCAGCTTAGCGGGAGTGGGAGAGACCCAGTACTTC,CASSLAGVGETQYF,TRBJ2-5,-,-,TRBV7-7
TGTGCCAGCAGTCTCAAACCAGGGCTGAACACTGAAGCTTTCTTT,CASSLKPGLNTEAFF,TRBJ1-1,-,-,TRBV27
TGTGCCAGTACACAGGGCCTCTTACTAAATCAGCCCCAGCATTTT,CASTQGLLLNQPQHF,TRBJ1-5,-,-,TRBV19
TGTGCCAGCAGTTTCTTAGCGGGAGGGGCCTACGAGCAGTACTTC,CASSFLAGGAYEQYF,TRBJ2-7,once,TRBD2,TRBV6-6
TGTGCCACCAGCAGAAGACAGCATAATTCACCCCTCCACTTT,CATSRRQHNSPLHF,TRBJ1-6,-,-,TRBV15
TGCGCCAGCGGCGACAGGGGGCGAACCGGGGAGCTGTTTTTT,CASGDRGRTGELFF,TRBJ2-2,-,TRBD1,TRBV10-2
TGTGCCAGCAGCTTTAGAGCGGGACAGCCCTACGAGCAGTACTTC,CASSFRAGQPYEQYF,TRBJ2-7,-,-,TRBV7-2
TGTGCCAGCAGCTTATACGATAGCAATCAGCCCCAGCATTTT,CASSLYDSNQPQHF,TRBJ1-5,-,-,TRBV7-8
TGTGCCTGGAGTGTCGGGGGGGAGACCCAGTACTTC,CAWSVGGETQYF,TRBJ2-5,few,TRBD2,TRBV30
TGTGCCAGCAGCCCCACCAACAGGGGGACTGAAGCTTTCTTT,CASSPTNRGTEAFF,TRBJ1-1,-,TRBD1,TRBV5-6
TGTGCCAGCAGCTCAAAAACAGCGGGAGGTAATGAGCAGTTCTTC,CASSSKTAGGNEQFF,TRBJ2-1,once,TRBD2,TRBV9
TGTGCCAGCTCACCACCGGGACAGGATTACTATAGCAATCAGCCCCAGCATTTT,CASSPPGQDYYSNQPQHF,TRBJ1-5,-,TRBD1,TRBV18
TGTGCCAGCAGCCAATCGCAGGATGGCTACACCTTC,CASSQSQDGYTF,TRBJ1-2,-,-,TRBV16
TGTGCCAGCAGCCCTCTAGCGGGACACTCCTACAATGAGCAGTTCTTC,CASSPLAGHSYNEQFF,TRBJ2-1,-,TRBD2,TRBV5-4
TGTGCCAGCAGCGTAGGGTCAAGCAATCAGCCCCAGCATTTT,CASSVGSSNQPQHF,TRBJ1-5,-,-,TRBV9
TGTGCCTGGAAGCGAGTCGGGGACACCGGGGAGCTGTTTTTT,CAWKRVGDTGELFF,TRBJ2-2,-,-,TRBV30
TGTGCCAGCAGCTTGGGCGGCAACTCTGGAAACACCATATATTTT,CASSLGGNSGNTIYF,TRBJ1-3,-,-,TRBV13
TGTGCCAGTAGTATTCGGGGTGCCGGAGACGCTTTCTTT,CASSIRGAGDAFF,TRBJ1-1,-,-,TRBV19
TGTGCCAGCTCGACGGACAGACCCTACGAGCAGTACTTC,CASSTDRPYEQYF,TRBJ2-7,once,-,TRBV18
TGTGCCAGCAGTGGGGCATCCTACGAGCAGTACTTC,CASSGASYEQYF,TRBJ2-7,-,-,TRBV7-9
TGTGCCAGCAGCTTAAGACAGGCGAACACCGGGGAGCTGTTTTTT,CASSLRQANTGELFF,TRBJ2-2,-,-,TRBV13
TGTGCCAGCAGTGACTCAGGGTGGGCAGGCTACGAGCAGTACTTC,CASSDSGWAGYEQYF,TRBJ2-7,-,-,TRBV6-4
TGCGCCAGCAGTGATGGAGATGGCTACACCTTC,CASSDGDGYTF,TRBJ1-2,-,-,TRBV10-1
TGTGCCAGCAGCTTAAGAGTGGTAGCGGAGTACCAAGAGACCCAGTACTTC,CASSLRVVAEYQETQYF,TRBJ2-5,-,-,TRBV7-8
TGTGCCAGCAGCTTAAATCGGCTAGCGGGAGGGGATCAGTACTTC,CASSLNRLAGGDQYF,TRBJ2-7,-,TRBD2,TRBV7-9
TGTGCCAGCTCAGCCGACGGGGGTCCCACTGAAGCTTTCTTT,CASSADGGPTEAFF,TRBJ1-1,few,-,TRBV18